These T cell receptor beta chains were read from a single sample in a study of OX40 agonist ivuxolimab in advanced cancers. Profiling relied on immunoSEQ multiplex PCR, and the TCRdb table lists in-frame clones only, not all of them. The sample includes some 71,000 clones, about 83% of them seen just once. The specimen comprised CD4+ or CD8+ T cells sorted from blood, sampled in a trial of the OX40 agonist ivuxolimab. These receptors were obtained from an adult with an advanced solid tumor such as melanoma, head and neck, liver or kidney cancer. The CDR3 runs from the conserved cysteine through the conserved F or W. A D gene is named only where the DNA matches it firmly. Clone size, where shown, is once, few, many, or a class for clones that have expanded.

-,TRBJ2-2,-,TRBV7-9,16,CASSLGRETGTGELFF,TGTGCCAGCAGCTTGGGTCGGGAGACGGGCACCGGGGAGCTGTTTTTT
few,TRBJ1-2,TRBD1,TRBV10-3,16,CAPGRDRTAINYGYTF,TGTGCCCCCGGACGGGACAGGACGGCCATTAACTATGGCTACACCTTC
-,TRBJ2-7,-,TRBV6-5,15,CASRSPGTGSYEQYF,TGTGCCAGCAGAAGCCCCGGGACTGGCTCCTACGAGCAGTACTTC
-,TRBJ2-1,-,TRBV2,10,CASDDNEQFF,TGTGCCAGCGATGACAATGAGCAGTTCTTC
once,TRBJ1-3,TRBD1,TRBV5-6,14,CASSPEGAGNTIYF,TGTGCCAGCAGTCCCGAGGGGGCGGGAAACACCATATATTTT
-,TRBJ2-1,-,TRBV30,13,CAWKGGSYNEQFF,TGTGCCTGGAAAGGGGGCTCCTACAATGAGCAGTTCTTC
-,TRBJ2-2,-,TRBV6-1,15,CASTEGGAGAGELFF,TGTGCCAGCACAGAAGGCGGGGCCGGGGCCGGGGAGCTGTTTTTT
few,TRBJ1-4,-,TRBV7-9,14,CASSPLIAQGELFF,TGTGCCAGCAGCCCCCTTATCGCACAGGGAGAGCTGTTTTTT
-,TRBJ1-3,-,TRBV9,13,CASSITGGDTIYF,TGTGCCAGCAGCATTACTGGCGGAGACACCATATATTTT
-,TRBJ2-2,-,TRBV11-3,12,CASSTEGGELFF,TGTGCCAGCAGCACTGAAGGAGGGGAGCTGTTTTTT
-,TRBJ2-1,TRBD2,TRBV7-8,15,CASSLGRVNYNEQFF,TGTGCCAGCAGCCTCGGGAGGGTAAATTACAATGAGCAGTTCTTC
-,TRBJ1-6,TRBD1,TRBV7-9,14,CASRLQGANSPLHF,TGTGCCAGCAGACTCCAGGGGGCTAATTCACCCCTCCACTTT
-,TRBJ1-4,-,TRBV11-2,13,CASSFRGNEKLFF,TGTGCCAGCAGCTTTCGGGGGAATGAAAAACTGTTTTTT
few,TRBJ2-7,TRBD1,TRBV9,15,CASSVAGQVLYEQYF,TGTGCCAGCAGCGTAGCGGGACAGGTACTCTACGAGCAGTACTTC
-,TRBJ2-3,-,TRBV2,13,CASSENRRDTQYF,TGTGCCAGCAGTGAAAATAGGCGGGATACGCAGTATTTT
-,TRBJ2-1,-,TRBV4-2,14,CASSQAAVRDEQFF,TGTGCCAGCAGCCAAGCCGCCGTCAGGGATGAGCAGTTCTTC
-,TRBJ2-3,TRBD1,TRBV5-4,14,CASSPQVSDRAQYF,TGTGCCAGCAGCCCCCAGGTCTCGGACAGGGCGCAGTATTTT
-,TRBJ1-4,TRBD1,TRBV19,14,CASSMQGANEKLFF,TGTGCCAGTAGTATGCAGGGGGCTAATGAAAAACTGTTTTTT
-,TRBJ2-3,-,TRBV2,15,CASSWTATTTDTQYF,TGTGCCAGCAGTTGGACAGCTACCACTACAGATACGCAGTATTTT
-,TRBJ2-3,-,TRBV7-8,15,CASSAGGGLTDTQYF,TGTGCCAGCAGCGCCGGGGGAGGACTGACAGATACGCAGTATTTT
-,TRBJ1-1,TRBD1,TRBV5-4,13,CASSGRTGGEAFF,TGTGCCAGCAGCGGCCGGACAGGGGGTGAAGCTTTCTTT
-,TRBJ1-1,TRBD1,TRBV9,15,CASSPGDRANTEAFF,TGTGCCAGCAGCCCGGGGGACAGGGCGAACACTGAAGCTTTCTTT
once,TRBJ2-7,-,TRBV6-1,11,CASSLAREQYF,TGTGCCAGCAGTTTAGCGCGCGAGCAGTACTTC
-,TRBJ2-7,TRBD2,TRBV6-1,15,CASSEGSGGPYEQYF,TGTGCCAGCAGTGAAGGGAGCGGGGGGCCCTACGAGCAGTACTTC
-,TRBJ1-4,TRBD1,TRBV2,14,CASIFQGAGEKLFF,TGTGCCAGCATATTCCAGGGGGCTGGGGAAAAACTGTTTTTT
-,TRBJ2-2,TRBD2,TRBV5-1,15,CASSLGLAGTGELFF,TGCGCCAGCAGCTTGGGGCTAGCGGGGACCGGGGAGCTGTTTTTT
-,TRBJ2-5,TRBD2,TRBV7-2,15,CASSIQRGWEETQYF,TGTGCCAGCAGCATTCAGCGGGGGTGGGAAGAGACCCAGTACTTC
-,TRBJ2-3,-,TRBV5-1,14,CASSLGTGSDTQYF,TGCGCCAGCAGCCTTGGAACGGGGTCAGATACGCAGTATTTT
-,TRBJ2-1,-,TRBV2,15,CASFGTGGFYNEQFF,TGTGCCAGCTTTGGAACGGGGGGCTTCTACAATGAGCAGTTCTTC
-,TRBJ2-1,-,TRBV12-5,18,CASGLVITSVLLDNEQFF,TGTGCTAGTGGTTTGGTAATCACTTCGGTCCTACTTGACAATGAGCAGTTCTTC
-,TRBJ1-6,-,TRBV9,15,CASGERLSYNSPLHF,TGTGCCAGCGGAGAAAGGCTCTCCTATAATTCACCCCTCCACTTT
-,TRBJ2-3,-,TRBV5-1,15,CASSSRAWGTDTQYF,TGCGCCAGCAGCTCTAGGGCGTGGGGCACAGATACGCAGTATTTT
-,TRBJ1-6,-,TRBV2,12,CASSRPNSPLHF,TGTGCCAGCAGTCGGCCCAATTCACCCCTCCACTTT
-,TRBJ2-1,-,TRBV7-6,15,CASSRDIRSYNEQFF,TGTGCCAGCAGCAGGGATATACGCTCCTACAATGAGCAGTTCTTC
-,TRBJ2-5,TRBD1,TRBV5-6,15,CASRTLRDREETQYF,TGTGCCAGCAGGACCCTCCGGGACAGGGAAGAGACCCAGTACTTC
few,TRBJ1-1,-,TRBV7-9,15,CASSLVKDPNTEAFF,TGTGCCAGCAGCTTAGTTAAGGACCCGAACACTGAAGCTTTCTTT
-,TRBJ1-5,-,TRBV21-1,20,CASSKVSPGQLLHSNQPQHF,TGTGCCAGCAGCAAAGTCTCACCGGGACAGCTTCTTCATAGCAATCAGCCCCAGCATTTT
few,TRBJ1-3,-,TRBV6-1,17,CASSEVNGHLSGNTIYF,TGTGCCAGCAGTGAGGTTAACGGCCATCTCTCTGGAAACACCATATATTTT
-,TRBJ2-7,-,TRBV28,15,CASTIPDGSSYEQYF,TGTGCCAGCACCATCCCCGATGGGAGCTCCTACGAGCAGTACTTC
once,TRBJ2-3,TRBD1,TRBV30,15,CAWAQGTTSTDTQYF,TGTGCCTGGGCACAGGGGACAACTAGCACAGATACGCAGTATTTT
-,TRBJ2-5,TRBD2,TRBV5-1,16,CASSPGLAGDSETQYF,TGCGCCAGCAGCCCGGGACTAGCGGGAGATTCAGAGACCCAGTACTTC
-,TRBJ1-1,-,TRBV28,17,CASSLFSRGGRYTEAFF,TGTGCCAGCAGTTTATTTTCAAGGGGGGGGAGATACACTGAAGCTTTCTTT
-,TRBJ2-3,TRBD2,TRBV7-3,17,CASSPILADGTTDTQYF,TGTGCCAGCAGCCCGATTCTAGCGGACGGCACCACAGATACGCAGTATTTT
-,TRBJ2-2,TRBD2,TRBV7-3,14,CASSSGLGVGELFF,TGTGCCAGCAGCTCGGGACTAGGGGTCGGGGAGCTGTTTTTT
-,TRBJ1-1,-,TRBV6-5,15,CASSYSRDLNTEAFF,TGTGCCAGCAGTTATTCCAGGGATTTAAACACTGAAGCTTTCTTT
-,TRBJ2-5,-,TRBV30,14,CAWGGGRRQETQYF,TGTGCCTGGGGTGGAGGCAGGCGCCAAGAGACCCAGTACTTC
-,TRBJ2-5,-,TRBV25-1,15,CASSESRGQRETQYF,TGTGCCAGCAGTGAATCTCGGGGCCAAAGAGAGACCCAGTACTTC
-,TRBJ1-2,TRBD1,TRBV6-5,13,CASTLRQGSLTTF,TGTGCCAGCACCCTCAGACAGGGGAGTCTTACCACCTTC
-,TRBJ2-3,TRBD2,TRBV29-1,16,CSVDGMGGLGTDTQYF,TGCAGCGTTGATGGGATGGGGGGGTTAGGCACAGATACGCAGTATTTT